The clone carrying this TCR beta chain has a single count. What it binds is not known. The CDR3 contains 15 residues. The germline CDR1 and CDR2 sequences are ENHRY and SYGVKD. The V gene lost 0 bases and the J gene lost 4 bases, with 13 bases spanning the gap. Using immunoSEQ multiplex PCR, the repertoire was profiled, and TCRdb retains in-frame clones only, with some absent. The table has 150,000 to 200,000 clones, under 95% seen once. This sample was taken from a study of T cell responses to AZD1222 COVID-19 vaccine. Whole-study results and caveats: Among vaccine-associated CD4 TCRs, coverage spanned spike, with dominance at 160-218 and 743-854. Following two doses of AZD1222, Spike-specific TCR breadth and depth rose. After the peak T cell response, and only then, were repertoires sampled. Donors skewed white British and female; clonal diversity was possibly underestimated.

The source of this sequence is an adult in good health. The specimen comprised peripheral blood, sampled on day 0 of AZD1222 vaccination. The J gene is TRBJ2-7, the V gene TRBV10-3, with D tentatively TRBD1 (5 bases). The CDR3, as DNA: TGTGCCATCAGTGAGTCGACCGTGACAGCTTACGAGCAGTACTTC. This translates into CAISESTVTAYEQYF.